The 9 T cell receptor beta chains below come from one sample, sequenced in a study of blood T cell repertoires in COVID-19. The repertoire was sequenced with immunoSEQ multiplex PCR; TCRdb's copy has only in-frame clones and lacks some. The data show about 47,000 clones, roughly four fifths seen once. Sequencing was carried out using peripheral blood. The receptors derive from a man aged 55 to 70 with active COVID-19.

This chain connects TRBV7-3 to TRBJ2-5; TRBD2 matches at 7 bases. This CDR3 contains 19 residues. Trimming took 2 bases from V and 2 from J; bases not matched to a gene: 17. The germline CDR1 and CDR2 sequences are SGHTA and FQGTGA. The CDR3 DNA reads TGTGCCAGCAGCTTATGGGGAGGGATGCGTAGGGCCGATCAAGAGACCCAGTACTTC. Its protein product is CASSLWGGMRRADQETQYF.

This chain uses TRBV7-9 with TRBJ1-1, with D hard to call. This CDR3 comprises 12 residues. Trimming cost V 1 base and J 7 bases, with 7 bases left between them. CDR1 and CDR2 from the germline V gene are SEHNR and FQNEAQ (reference sequence). This CDR3 is CASSLEEGEAFF. The CDR3 DNA reads TGTGCCAGCAGCTTAGAGGAGGGTGAAGCTTTCTTT.

The chain couples TRBV29-1 to TRBJ2-1, with D perhaps matching TRBD2 (6 bases). This CDR3 is 14 amino acids long. Per the germline V gene, CDR1 is SQVTM and CDR2 is ANQGSEA. Trimming removed 5 bases at V and 7 bases at J, with 18 bases between. The CDR3 DNA reads TGCAGCGTTAAAACCGCGCGTCGGGGGAATGAGCAGTTCTTC. The encoded protein is CSVKTARRGNEQFF.

The chain links TRBV3-1 (or the pseudogene TRBV3-2) to TRBJ2-3; 9 positions match TRBD2. Germline V CDR1 and CDR2: LGHDT, YNNKEL (reference sequence). This CDR3 has 17 amino acids. Germline trimming cut 4 bases from V and 6 bases from J; bases unmatched to any gene: 14. CDR3 coding DNA: TGTGCCAGCAGCCCCTTAGGGTTAGCGGGGGTCAGGGATACGCAGTATTTT. Translating it yields CASSPLGLAGVRDTQYF.

V usage is TRBV7-2 and J usage is TRBJ1-6; D perhaps matches TRBD1 (6 bases). The germline V and J ends were trimmed by 8 bases and 2 bases, with 13 bases remaining between them. The germline CDR1 and CDR2 sequences are SGHTA and FQGNSA. The CDR3 is made up of 15 amino acids. The CDR3 DNA reads TGTGCCAGCCGCCGGGGGGCGCCCTATAATTCACCCCTCCACTTT. This sequence encodes CASRRGAPYNSPLHF.

The genes are TRBV5-1 and TRBJ2-7; 10 positions match TRBD2. The germline CDR1 and CDR2 sequences are SGHRS and YFSETQ. The V segment lost 4 bases and the J segment 5 bases; nucleotides outside the gene matches: 9. This CDR3 comprises 15 residues. As DNA, the CDR3 is TGCGCCAGCAGCCCAGCTAGCGGGAGAACCCACGAGCAGTACTTC. It encodes CASSPASGRTHEQYF.

In DNA form, the CDR3 reads TGTGCCAGCAGCTTGGGGGGGCGCGTATTTCAGCCCCAGCATTTT. This sequence encodes CASSLGGRVFQPQHF. V usage is TRBV5-6 and J usage is TRBJ1-5, with a tentative D call TRBD1 (6 bases). This CDR3 contains 15 residues. Germline V gene data show CDR1 as SGHDT and CDR2 as YYEEEE. V was trimmed by 0 bases and J by 6 bases, leaving 13 bases between them.

This clone was picked up a small number of times. The chain is built from TRBV18 and TRBJ1-1; 9 bases match TRBD1. From germline, CDR1 is KGHSH and CDR2 LQKENI. With 6 bases clipped from V and 5 bases from J, the junction kept 4 bases outside the gene matches. This CDR3 region has 13 residues. The CDR3 here is CASSSTGGTEAFF. The CDR3 coding sequence is TGTGCCAGCTCTTCGACAGGGGGTACTGAAGCTTTCTTT.

The chain is built from TRBV10-3 and TRBJ2-3, with a possible D match to TRBD2 (6 bases). This CDR3 has 14 amino acids. V shed 1 base and J shed 6 bases, with 11 bases lying between them. Germline CDR1 reads ENHRY; CDR2 reads SYGVKD. As DNA, the CDR3 is TGTGCCATCAGTGAGTTGCCTCGGGAGGATACGCAGTATTTT. Protein sequence: CAISELPREDTQYF.